Listed here are 29 T cell receptor beta chains from one sample, sequenced in a study of blood T cells in healthy people across ages. Then a second PCR, running about 6 to 11 cycles, was carried out with a sample-barcoded 5' primer and a J-beta primer mix. One entry per CDR3 protein results from TCRdb running MiXCR on the 5' RACE reads. The profile shows 600,000 or so distinct CDR3 sequences, roughly 30% of them singletons. The sample was blood. These receptors were collected from a woman older than 75 in good health.

This clonotype was counted many times. The J gene is TRBJ2-7, the V gene TRBV5-1; D may be TRBD2 (5 bases). CDR3 length: 15 amino acids. Trimming pared 4 bases from V and 0 bases from J, leaving 14 bases between. Germline CDR1 is SGHRS and CDR2 is YFSETQ. CDR3 sequence reads: CASSAGLTSSYEQYF. DNA of the CDR3: TGCGCCAGCAGCGCCGGACTTACGAGCTCCTACGAGCAGTACTTC.

There are a few counts of this clonotype. This chain connects TRBV29-1 to TRBJ1-4, with D possibly being TRBD1 (5 bases). CDR1 is SQVTM and CDR2 is ANQGSEA in the germline V gene. V shed 1 base and J shed 10 bases, with 19 bases lying between them. The CDR3 is made up of 15 amino acids. CDR3 nucleotide sequence: TGCAGCGTTGAAGGCAGGTCACCCCTTGGGGGAAAACTGTTTTTT. Encoded protein: CSVEGRSPLGGKLFF. The full variable domain, rest sourced from reference TRBV29-1 and TRBJ1-4, is SAVISQKPSRDICQRGTSLTIQCQVDSQVTMMFWYRQQPGQSLTLIATANQGSEATYESGFVIDKFPISRPNLTFSTLTVSNMSPEDSSIYLCSVEGRSPLGGKLFFGSGTQLSVL.

This clonotype appeared many times. The chain links TRBV24-1 to TRBJ2-3; 8 nucleotides align to TRBD2. CDR1 is KGHDR, CDR2 SFDVKD, per germline. V trimming: 9 bases; J trimming: 7 bases; junction bases outside the gene matches: 14. This CDR3 has 15 amino acids. The CDR3, as DNA: TGTGCCACCGGTCCTGGGCGGGGGGCCTTGAATACGCAGTATTTT. This translates into CATGPGRGALNTQYF.

This clonotype was counted ten times or more. The gene calls are TRBV12-3 or TRBV12-4 and TRBJ2-1; TRBD2 aligns across 13 bases. This CDR3 has 14 amino acids. V lost 11 bases to trimming and J lost 8 bases; unmatched junction nucleotides: 9. CDR3 loop: CADSTSGGADEQFF. CDR3 DNA: TGTGCCGACTCAACTAGCGGGGGGGCGGATGAGCAGTTCTTC.

The table lists this clonotype with a few counts. CDR3 DNA: TGTGCCTGGAACAGGGGTTCCCAAGAGACCCAGTACTTC. Translated, it gives CAWNRGSQETQYF. The chain joins TRBV30 to TRBJ2-5; 7 bases align to TRBD1. Germline-derived CDR1 and CDR2 are GTSNPN and SVGIG (reference sequence). The CDR3 length is 13 residues. V was clipped by 4 bases and J by 1 base; unmatched bases: 3.

The V and J genes are TRBV4-3 and TRBJ1-1; unclear D gene. The CDR3 totals 16 residues. V dropped 1 base and J dropped 0 bases, with 12 bases sitting between them. Germline V gives CDR1 LGHNA, CDR2 YSLEER. CDR3 protein: CASSQGVAVMNTEAFF. The CDR3 region has the DNA TGCGCCAGCAGCCAAGGGGTCGCTGTCATGAACACTGAAGCTTTCTTT.

This clonotype was recorded at least ten times. The chain has TRBV11-2 and TRBJ2-3; no clear D gene. Germline CDR1 and CDR2: SGHAT and FQNNGV. The CDR3 sequence is 13 residues long. Trimming removed 5 bases at V and 4 bases at J, with 10 bases between. The CDR3 loop is CASSLASPDTQYF. The CDR3 DNA sequence: TGTGCCAGCAGCCTCGCAAGTCCAGATACGCAGTATTTT.

Details on this clonotype: A much larger clone lies a single base off, so this may be a read error. The chain joins TRBV20-1 to TRBJ2-7, with D unresolved. V was shortened by 6 bases and J by 7 bases, with 22 bases between the two germline ends. This CDR3 comprises 14 residues. Germline values: CDR1 DFQATT, CDR2 SNEGSKA (reference sequence). Written as DNA, the CDR3 is TGCAGTGCCCCAGTCCCCGTGGCGCACAATGAGCAGTACTTC. As protein: CSAPVPVAHNEQYF.

This clonotype was seen at least ten times. The CDR3 sequence is CSARDTFGNYGYTF. CDR3 nucleotides: TGCAGTGCTAGAGACACCTTCGGCAACTATGGCTACACCTTC. The chain is built from TRBV20-1 and TRBJ1-2; no firm D call. Germline CDR1 is DFQATT and CDR2 is SNEGSKA (reference sequence). The CDR3 length is 14 residues. Trimming cost V 0 bases and J 2 bases, with 10 bases left between them.

There are many counts of this clonotype. V usage is TRBV20-1 and J usage is TRBJ2-1, with 8 nucleotides matching TRBD1. CDR3 length equals 12 residues. The V gene's germline CDR1 is DFQATT and CDR2 SNEGSKA (reference sequence). Germline trimming cut 5 bases from V and 9 bases from J; bases unmatched to any gene: 6. In DNA, the CDR3 is TGCAGTGCTCAGGGGGCTACGGGTGAGCAGTTCTTC. This codes for CSAQGATGEQFF.

This clonotype was detected ten times or more. This chain connects TRBV7-2 to TRBJ2-7, with 11 bases lining up with TRBD2. V shed 5 bases and J 4 bases; nucleotides not matched to a gene: 7. CDR1 and CDR2 (germline): SGHTA, FQGNSA. The CDR3 has 15 amino acids. CDR3 sequence reads: CASSAFSSGGYEQYF. CDR3 coding DNA: TGTGCCAGCAGCGCGTTTTCTAGCGGGGGGTACGAGCAGTACTTC.

Note on this clonotype: Being one base from a much bigger clone, this may be a read error. The chain carries TRBV5-5 and TRBJ2-1; 9 bases are shared with TRBD1. CDR1 and CDR2 from the germline V gene are SGHKS and YYEKEE (reference sequence). The CDR3 loop spans 13 amino acids. The CDR3 loop is CASSSQGAREHFF. The CDR3 region has the DNA TGTGCCAGCAGCTCACAGGGGGCACGCGAGCATTTCTTC.

This clonotype was found many times. The genes are TRBV30 and TRBJ2-7; D could derive from TRBD1 or TRBD2 (5 bases each). Germline V gene sequence: CDR1 GTSNPN, CDR2 SVGIG (reference sequence). The CDR3 consists of 14 residues. Deletions cut 3 bases from V and 5 bases from J, with 17 bases between. CDR3 loop: CAWRDFGGRDEQYF. The CDR3 bases are TGTGCCTGGAGGGATTTTGGGGGTCGGGACGAGCAGTACTTC.

This clonotype was seen repeatedly, ten times or more. The chain links TRBV9 to TRBJ2-3, with D possibly being TRBD1 or TRBD2 (5 bases each). The CDR3 length is 15 residues. V dropped 2 bases and J dropped 6 bases, with 16 bases sitting between them. The V gene's germline CDR1 is SGDLS and CDR2 YYNGEE. The CDR3 coding sequence is TGTGCCAGCAGCGTGACACCCCTGGGACCTGATACGCAGTATTTT. Translating gives CASSVTPLGPDTQYF.

This clonotype showed up just a few times. A much bigger clone sits one base away, suggesting this may be a read error. The CDR3 is CAWNRDDEQFF. The CDR3 coding sequence is TGTGCCTGGAACAGGGACGATGAGCAGTTCTTC. The rearrangement links TRBV30 to TRBJ2-1, with a possible D match to TRBD1 (6 bases). The germline V gene has CDR1 GTSNPN and CDR2 SVGIG (reference sequence). Trimming shortened V by 4 bases and J by 8 bases, and 9 bases separated the two germline ends. The CDR3 has 11 residues.

This clonotype appeared a few times. The chain employs TRBV6-5 and TRBJ1-2; unclear D gene. Between the trimmed V and J ends, which lost 2 bases and 7 bases, there was a span of 11 bases. CDR1 is MNHEY and CDR2 is SVGAGI in the germline V gene. The CDR3 runs 13 residues. The CDR3 sequence is CASSYAVSGGYTF. The CDR3 region has the DNA TGTGCCAGCAGTTACGCTGTCAGTGGTGGCTACACCTTC.

The rearrangement joins TRBV12-3 or TRBV12-4 to TRBJ1-1; 7 bases are shared with TRBD1. CDR3 size: 14 residues. J lost 4 bases, V lost 6 bases, and 8 bases had no gene match. The CDR3 here is CASRGRGLGTEAFF. The CDR3 bases are TGTGCCAGCAGAGGGAGGGGGCTTGGCACTGAAGCTTTCTTT.

The chain joins TRBV28 to TRBJ1-1, with D maybe TRBD1 (5 bases). From germline, CDR1 is MDHEN and CDR2 SYDVKM. Trimming took off 1 base at V and 2 bases at J, with 8 bases between the two ends. CDR3 length equals 14 residues. The CDR3 DNA follows: TGTGCCAGCAGTTTATTAAGGGGAAACACTGAAGCTTTCTTT. Protein: CASSLLRGNTEAFF. Full variable domain (remainder filled in from reference TRBV28 and TRBJ1-1): DVKVTQSSRYLVKRTGEKVFLECVQDMDHENMFWYRQDPGLGLRLIYFSYDVKMKEKGDIPEGYSVSREKKERFSLILESASTNQTSMYLCASSLLRGNTEAFFGQGTRLTVV.

The chain uses TRBV7-2 and TRBJ2-1; D is undetermined. The CDR3 runs 15 residues. V was pared by 1 base and J by 10 bases, with 17 bases between. Per germline, CDR1 SGHTA and CDR2 FQGNSA. The CDR3 coding sequence is TGTGCCAGCAGCTTAGGCGGAGCGACCTACGACGAGCAGTTCTTC. It encodes CASSLGGATYDEQFF. The full variable domain, its missing parts supplied by reference TRBV7-2 and TRBJ2-1, is GAGVSQSPSNKVTEKGKDVELRCDPISGHTALYWYRQSLGQGLEFLIYFQGNSAPDKSGLPSDRFSAERTGGSVSTLTIQRTQQEDSAVYLCASSLGGATYDEQFFGPGTRLTVL.

The chain employs TRBV20-1 and TRBJ2-7; D ambiguous. V lost 0 bases to trimming and J lost 1 base, with 16 bases between them. This CDR3 is built from 16 residues. The germline gives CDR1 DFQATT, CDR2 SNEGSKA (reference sequence). The CDR3 nucleotides read TGCAGTGCTAGAGATCGTGGGCAGATGAATTCCTACGAGCAGTACTTC. Translating gives CSARDRGQMNSYEQYF.

In its sample, this clonotype was seen many times. The V call is TRBV7-2, the J call TRBJ2-7, with 8 bases fitting TRBD1. The V and J ends lost 4 bases and 6 bases, in that order; junction bases with no gene match: 5. The CDR3 is made up of 13 amino acids. Germline lookup yields CDR1 SGHTA and CDR2 FQGNSA. The CDR3 DNA reads as TGTGCCAGCAGCTCGACCACAGGGGGCGAGCAGTACTTC. This encodes CASSSTTGGEQYF.

The table lists this clonotype with many counts. CDR3 nucleotides: TGTGCCAGCAGCTTAGGATCCTACACCGGGACAGGGACCTACGAGCAGTACTTC. Its protein is CASSLGSYTGTGTYEQYF. The chain carries TRBV7-8 and TRBJ2-7; 9 nucleotides agree with TRBD1. The V segment lost 1 base and the J segment 2 bases; nucleotides outside the gene matches: 12. This CDR3 is built from 18 residues. Germline V gene data show CDR1 as SGHVS and CDR2 as FQNEAQ.

With respect to this clonotype: This may be a read error: a much more frequent sequence differs by one nucleotide. The chain combines TRBV2 with TRBJ1-2, with D possibly TRBD1 on 5 matching bases. CDR3 length: 13 residues. CDR1 and CDR2 from the germline V gene are SNHLY and FYNNEI. CDR3 loop: CASSSAGNYGCTF. The CDR3 nucleotides are TGTGCCAGCAGTTCCGCAGGGAACTATGGCTGCACCTTC.

The sample holds many counts of this clonotype. The chain uses TRBV6-2 or TRBV6-3 and TRBJ2-1, with D perhaps assigned TRBD1 or TRBD2 (5 bases each). The CDR3 is 14 residues long. The ends were cut back, 1 base at V and 5 bases at J, with 9 bases in the middle. Germline V gene data show CDR1 as MNHEY and CDR2 as SVGEGT. Here the CDR3 reads CASSYFGTNNEQFF. The CDR3 DNA sequence: TGTGCCAGCAGTTACTTCGGGACCAACAATGAGCAGTTCTTC.

This clonotype was observed a few times. The V gene is TRBV9, the J gene TRBJ2-3, with 7 bases lining up with TRBD2. V dropped 2 bases and J dropped 1; count of bases not matched to a gene: 7. There are 16 residues in the CDR3. Germline CDR1 and CDR2: SGDLS and YYNGEE. The CDR3 DNA reads TGTGCCAGCAGCGTGGGCGGGGGAGGTGGCACAGATACGCAGTATTTT. Encoded protein: CASSVGGGGGTDTQYF.

On this clonotype: A much larger clone sits a single nucleotide away, making a read error possible. The chain employs TRBV6-5 and TRBJ2-1; 8 bases agree with TRBD1. The germline gives CDR1 MNHEY, CDR2 SVGAGI. The J segment lost 10 bases and the V segment lost 2 bases, leaving 7 bases of the junction unmatched. The CDR3 is 14 amino acids. Written as DNA, the CDR3 is TGTGCCAGCAGTTACCTACAGGGGGGAGGCGAGCAGTTCTTC. It yields the protein CASSYLQGGGEQFF.

V and J are TRBV28 and TRBJ1-4; 9 bases align to TRBD1. The junction had 6 bases not matched to a gene; V was cut back by 6 bases and J by 7 bases. The CDR3 is 14 amino acids. Per germline, CDR1 MDHEN and CDR2 SYDVKM. CDR3 sequence (DNA): TGTGCCAGCAGACAAGGGACAGGGACTGAAAAACTGTTTTTT. Residues: CASRQGTGTEKLFF.

As concerns this clonotype: This may be a read error: a much more frequent sequence differs by one nucleotide. The rearrangement links TRBV6-5 to TRBJ2-7; D might be TRBD2 (5 bases). V was clipped by 6 bases and J by 2 bases, with 14 bases between them. Germline V CDR1 and CDR2: MNHEY, SVGAGI. The CDR3 extends over 14 amino acids. The CDR3 spells CASREDTGTYEQYF. CDR3 nucleotide sequence: TGTGCCAGCAGGGAAGACACGGGGACCTACGAGCAGTACTTC.

This clonotype was seen many times. The V and J genes are TRBV7-2 and TRBJ2-1; tentative D call: TRBD1 (6 bases). The V gene lost 5 bases and the J gene lost 4 bases, with 9 bases spanning the gap. Per the germline V gene, CDR1 is SGHTA and CDR2 is FQGNSA. The CDR3 loop spans 13 amino acids. As DNA, the CDR3 is TGTGCCAGCAGCAGGGACACTTACAATGAGCAGTTCTTC. Its translation: CASSRDTYNEQFF.